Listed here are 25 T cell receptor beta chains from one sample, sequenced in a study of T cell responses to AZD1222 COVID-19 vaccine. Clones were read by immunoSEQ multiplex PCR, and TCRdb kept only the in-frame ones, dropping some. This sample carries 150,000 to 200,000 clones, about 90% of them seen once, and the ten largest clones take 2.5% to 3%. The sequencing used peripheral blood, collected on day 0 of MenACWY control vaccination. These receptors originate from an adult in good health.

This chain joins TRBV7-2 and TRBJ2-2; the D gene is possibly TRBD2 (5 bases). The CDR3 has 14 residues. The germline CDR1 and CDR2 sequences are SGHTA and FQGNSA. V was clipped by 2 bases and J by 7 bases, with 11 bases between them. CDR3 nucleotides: TGTGCCAGCAGCTTAAGTGTGGGGAGCGGGGAGCTGTTTTTT. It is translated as CASSLSVGSGELFF.

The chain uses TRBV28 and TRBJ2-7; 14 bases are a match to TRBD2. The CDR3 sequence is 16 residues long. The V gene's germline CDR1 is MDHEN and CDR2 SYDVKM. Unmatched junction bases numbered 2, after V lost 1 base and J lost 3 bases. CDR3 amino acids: CASSLSGTSGSYEQYF. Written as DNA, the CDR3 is TGTGCCAGCAGTTTATCCGGGACTAGCGGGAGCTACGAGCAGTACTTC. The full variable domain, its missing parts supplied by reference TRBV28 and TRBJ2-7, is DVKVTQSSRYLVKRTGEKVFLECVQDMDHENMFWYRQDPGLGLRLIYFSYDVKMKEKGDIPEGYSVSREKKERFSLILESASTNQTSMYLCASSLSGTSGSYEQYFGPGTRLTVT.

As DNA, the CDR3 is TGTGCCAGCAGAAGTCCCCAGGGGCCATTCTATGGCTACACCTTC. Its translation is CASRSPQGPFYGYTF. The V gene is TRBV9, the J gene TRBJ1-2; D might be TRBD1 (6 bases). With 5 bases removed from V and 4 bases from J, the gap between germline ends came to 18 bases. The CDR3 spans 15 residues. Germline values: CDR1 SGDLS, CDR2 YYNGEE.

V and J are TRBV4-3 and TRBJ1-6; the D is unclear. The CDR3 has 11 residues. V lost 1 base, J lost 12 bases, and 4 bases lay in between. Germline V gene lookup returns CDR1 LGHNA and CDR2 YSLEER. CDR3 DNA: TGCGCCAGCAGCCAAGTTTTACCCCTCCACTTT. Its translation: CASSQVLPLHF.

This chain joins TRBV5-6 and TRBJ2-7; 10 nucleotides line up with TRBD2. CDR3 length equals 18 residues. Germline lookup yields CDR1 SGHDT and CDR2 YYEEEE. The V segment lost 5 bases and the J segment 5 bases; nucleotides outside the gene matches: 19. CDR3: CASRPTPASGSQGDEQYF. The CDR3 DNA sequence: TGTGCCAGCAGGCCGACACCGGCTAGCGGGAGCCAAGGGGACGAGCAGTACTTC.

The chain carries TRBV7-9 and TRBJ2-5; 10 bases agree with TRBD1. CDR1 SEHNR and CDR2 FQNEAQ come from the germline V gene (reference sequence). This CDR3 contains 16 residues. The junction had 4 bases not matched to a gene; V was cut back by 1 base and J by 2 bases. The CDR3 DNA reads TGTGCCAGCAGCTTAGTCGGGACAGGGGTTCAAGAGACCCAGTACTTC. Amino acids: CASSLVGTGVQETQYF.

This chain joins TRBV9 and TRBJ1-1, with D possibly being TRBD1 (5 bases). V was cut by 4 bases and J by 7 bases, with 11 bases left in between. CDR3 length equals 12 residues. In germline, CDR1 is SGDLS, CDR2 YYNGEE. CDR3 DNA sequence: TGTGCCAGCAGCCCCTGGGACGTTGAAGCTTTCTTT. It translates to CASSPWDVEAFF. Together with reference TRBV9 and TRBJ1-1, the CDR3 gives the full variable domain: DSGVTQTPKHLITATGQRVTLRCSPRSGDLSVYWYQQSLDQGLQFLIQYYNGEERAKGNILERFSAQQFPDLHSELNLSSLELGDSALYFCASSPWDVEAFFGQGTRLTVV.

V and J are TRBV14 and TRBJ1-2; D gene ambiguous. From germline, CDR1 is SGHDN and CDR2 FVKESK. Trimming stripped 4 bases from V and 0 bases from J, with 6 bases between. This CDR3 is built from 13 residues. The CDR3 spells CASSLSSNYGYTF. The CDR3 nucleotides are TGTGCCAGCAGCCTATCTTCTAACTATGGCTACACCTTC.

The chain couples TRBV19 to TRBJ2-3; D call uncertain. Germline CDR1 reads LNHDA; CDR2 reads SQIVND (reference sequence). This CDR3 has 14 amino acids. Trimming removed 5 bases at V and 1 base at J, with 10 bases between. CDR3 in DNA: TGTGCCAGTAGTCTACAACGACGCACAGATACGCAGTATTTT. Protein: CASSLQRRTDTQYF.

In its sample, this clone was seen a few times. CDR3 DNA: TGTGCCAGCAGTTTTTCGGGGTACTCAATGCAGCCCCAGCATTTT. Translated, it gives CASSFSGYSMQPQHF. The chain combines TRBV27 with TRBJ1-5; no firm D call. Germline values: CDR1 MNHEY, CDR2 SMNVEV (reference sequence). CDR3 size: 15 residues. Trimming removed 3 bases from V and 7 bases from J, with 16 bases in between.

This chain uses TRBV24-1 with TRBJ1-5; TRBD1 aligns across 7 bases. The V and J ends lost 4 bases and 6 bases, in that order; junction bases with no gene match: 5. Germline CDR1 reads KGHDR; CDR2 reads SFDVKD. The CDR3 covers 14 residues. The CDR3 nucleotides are TGTGCCACCAGTGAGCAGGGGGAGGGTCAGCCCCAGCATTTT. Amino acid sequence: CATSEQGEGQPQHF.

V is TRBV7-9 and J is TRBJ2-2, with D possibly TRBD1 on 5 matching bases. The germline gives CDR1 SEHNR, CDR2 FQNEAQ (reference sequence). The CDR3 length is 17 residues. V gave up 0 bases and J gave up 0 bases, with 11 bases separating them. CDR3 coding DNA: TGTGCCAGCAGCTTAGCGATGACAGACCCGAACACCGGGGAGCTGTTTTTT. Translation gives CASSLAMTDPNTGELFF.

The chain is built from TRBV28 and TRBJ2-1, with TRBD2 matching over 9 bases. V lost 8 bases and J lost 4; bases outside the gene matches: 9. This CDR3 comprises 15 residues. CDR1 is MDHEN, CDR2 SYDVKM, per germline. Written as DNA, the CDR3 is TGTGCCAGCTATAGCGGGAGCGCCCGTTACAATGAGCAGTTCTTC. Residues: CASYSGSARYNEQFF.

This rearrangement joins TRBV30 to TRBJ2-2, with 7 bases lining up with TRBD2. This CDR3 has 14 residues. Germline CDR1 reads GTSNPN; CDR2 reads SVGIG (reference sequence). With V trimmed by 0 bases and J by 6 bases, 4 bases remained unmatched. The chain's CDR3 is CAWSVRGGPGELFF. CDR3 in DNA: TGTGCCTGGAGTGTACGGGGAGGGCCCGGGGAGCTGTTTTTT.

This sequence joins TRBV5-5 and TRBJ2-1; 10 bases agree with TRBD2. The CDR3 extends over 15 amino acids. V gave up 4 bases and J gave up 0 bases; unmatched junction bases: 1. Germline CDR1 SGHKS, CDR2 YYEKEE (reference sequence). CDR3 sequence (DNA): TGTGCCAGCAGCGCTAGCGGGAGCTCCTACAATGAGCAGTTCTTC. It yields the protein CASSASGSSYNEQFF.

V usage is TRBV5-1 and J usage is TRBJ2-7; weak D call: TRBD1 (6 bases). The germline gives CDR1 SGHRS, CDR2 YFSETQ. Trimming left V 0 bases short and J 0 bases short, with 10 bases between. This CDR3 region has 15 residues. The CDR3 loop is CASSLEDSSSYEQYF. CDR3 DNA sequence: TGCGCCAGCAGCTTGGAGGACAGTAGCTCCTACGAGCAGTACTTC.

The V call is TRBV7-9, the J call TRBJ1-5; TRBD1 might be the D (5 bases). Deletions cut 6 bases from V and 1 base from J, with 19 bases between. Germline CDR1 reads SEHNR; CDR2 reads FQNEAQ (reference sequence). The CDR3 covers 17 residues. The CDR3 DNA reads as TGTGCCAGCAGGTCCGGGTCGGGGCAGGAGAGCAATCAGCCCCAGCATTTT. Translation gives CASRSGSGQESNQPQHF.

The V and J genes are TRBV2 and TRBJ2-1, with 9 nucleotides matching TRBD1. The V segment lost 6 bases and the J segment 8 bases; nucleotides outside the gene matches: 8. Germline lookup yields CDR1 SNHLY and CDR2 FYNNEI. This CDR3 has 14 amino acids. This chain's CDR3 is CASRRTGAWDEQFF. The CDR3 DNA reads TGTGCCAGCAGGAGGACAGGGGCCTGGGATGAGCAGTTCTTC.

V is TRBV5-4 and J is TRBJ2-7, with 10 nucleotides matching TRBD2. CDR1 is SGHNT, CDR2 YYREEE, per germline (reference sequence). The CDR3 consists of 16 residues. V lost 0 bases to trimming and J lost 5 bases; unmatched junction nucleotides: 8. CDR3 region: CASSLAGTSVGDEQYF. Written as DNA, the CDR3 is TGTGCCAGCAGCTTGGCTGGGACTAGCGTCGGCGACGAGCAGTACTTC.

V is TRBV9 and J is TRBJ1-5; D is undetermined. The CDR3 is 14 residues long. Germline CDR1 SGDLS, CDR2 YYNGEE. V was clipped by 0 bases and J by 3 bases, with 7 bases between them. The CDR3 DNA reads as TGTGCCAGCAGCGTAGGAGGAACCAATCAGCCCCAGCATTTT. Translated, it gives CASSVGGTNQPQHF.

The CDR3 DNA reads TGTGCCAGCAGTTTAATACAGGGACCTGGGGCCAACGTCCTGACTTTC. This gives the protein CASSLIQGPGANVLTF. The chain recombines TRBV28 with TRBJ2-6, with D possibly being TRBD1 (6 bases). This CDR3 has 16 residues. V was cut by 2 bases and J by 2 bases, with 10 bases left in between. Germline values: CDR1 MDHEN, CDR2 SYDVKM.

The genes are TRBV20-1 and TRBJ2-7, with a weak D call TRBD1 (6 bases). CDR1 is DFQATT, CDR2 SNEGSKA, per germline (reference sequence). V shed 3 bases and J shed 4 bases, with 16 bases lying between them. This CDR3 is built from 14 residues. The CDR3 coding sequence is TGCAGTGCTAGTATCCAGGGGACGACGTACGAGCAGTACTTC. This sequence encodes CSASIQGTTYEQYF.

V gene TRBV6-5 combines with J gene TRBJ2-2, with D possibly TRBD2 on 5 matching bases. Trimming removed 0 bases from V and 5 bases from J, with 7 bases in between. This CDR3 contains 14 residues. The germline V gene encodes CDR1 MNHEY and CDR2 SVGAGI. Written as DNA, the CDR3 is TGTGCCAGCAGTTACTCGTCGGGGACCGGGGAGCTGTTTTTT. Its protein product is CASSYSSGTGELFF.

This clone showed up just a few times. CDR3 in DNA: TGCGCCAGCAGCCAAGGGTCAAGGTCCGGAAACACCATATATTTT. This translates into CASSQGSRSGNTIYF. The V call is TRBV4-1, the J call TRBJ1-3; unclear D gene. There are 15 residues in the CDR3. Germline loops: CDR1 MGHRA, CDR2 YSYEKL. V lost 1 base to trimming and J lost 4 bases, with 11 bases between them.

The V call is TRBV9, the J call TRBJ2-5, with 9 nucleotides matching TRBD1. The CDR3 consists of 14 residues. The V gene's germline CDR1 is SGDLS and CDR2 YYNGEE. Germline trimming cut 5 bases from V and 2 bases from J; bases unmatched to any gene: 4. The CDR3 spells CASRGQGEQETQYF. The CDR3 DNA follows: TGTGCCAGCAGGGGACAGGGAGAGCAAGAGACCCAGTACTTC.